Below are 20 T cell receptor beta chains sequenced from a single sample in a study of regulatory T cells in long-lasting Graves disease. Time point in this sample: persistent/refractory GD, antithyroid drugs over 5 years with positive TRAb. RNA extracted from PBMCs served as the sequencing template. Library construction for TCR beta used iRepertoire HTBI primers and Arm-PCR of CDR3 regions. TCRdb recomputed calls from the multiplex PCR reads with MiXCR, one row per CDR3 protein. This table has about 400,000 distinct CDR3 sequences, less than 25% appearing once. The sample was peripheral blood mononuclear cells (PBMCs), taken when the disease was refractory, from a patient treated with antithyroid drugs. The source of these receptors is a female donor with Graves disease.

This clonotype occurred many times. The V gene is TRBV27, the J gene TRBJ1-6; D ambiguous. The CDR3 length is 13 residues. Trimming pared 5 bases from V and 7 bases from J, leaving 9 bases between. Germline loops: CDR1 MNHEY, CDR2 SMNVEV (reference sequence). As DNA, the CDR3 is TGTGCCAGCAGTCCCTCAAGCAATTCACCCCTCCACTTT. Translating gives CASSPSSNSPLHF.

This clonotype was picked up many times. The chain links TRBV2 to TRBJ2-7; D gene unclear. Trimming cost V 2 bases and J 3 bases, with 17 bases left between them. This CDR3 has 16 amino acids. CDR1 SNHLY and CDR2 FYNNEI come from the germline V gene. Written as DNA, the CDR3 is TGTGCCAGCAGTGAAAAAGAAGGTCTTTATAGCTACGAGCAGTACTTC. It yields the protein CASSEKEGLYSYEQYF.

This clonotype was detected a few times. The chain joins TRBV20-1 to TRBJ1-2; D may be TRBD1 (5 bases). Trimming left V 5 bases short and J 7 bases short, with 32 bases between. Germline V lookup: CDR1 DFQATT, CDR2 SNEGSKA (reference sequence). CDR3 length equals 18 residues. The DNA for the CDR3 is TGCAGTGCTCCACCCCCTTGGGGCAGCGGTCCCGATGTCCTTGGCTACACCTTC. It specifies CSAPPPWGSGPDVLGYTF.

This sequence joins TRBV29-1 and TRBJ1-1; 9 positions match TRBD1. The length of the CDR3 is 13 residues. V trimming: 7 bases; J trimming: 1 base; junction bases outside the gene matches: 4. CDR1 is SQVTM and CDR2 is ANQGSEA in the germline V gene. DNA of the CDR3: TGCAGCGCGGGACAGGGACCGAACACTGAAGCTTTCTTT. It is translated as CSAGQGPNTEAFF.

J is TRBJ2-1 and V is TRBV20-1; D might be TRBD2 (6 bases). Germline CDR1 and CDR2: DFQATT and SNEGSKA (reference sequence). V was trimmed by 4 bases and J by 0 bases, leaving 10 bases between them. The CDR3 has 14 residues. CDR3 nucleotide sequence: TGCAGTGCTACACTCGGGAGCTCCTACAATGAGCAGTTCTTC. This encodes CSATLGSSYNEQFF.

The sample holds many counts of this clonotype. The chain couples TRBV10-2 to TRBJ1-2; D remains ambiguous. Trimming cost V 3 bases and J 8 bases, with 19 bases left between them. Germline values: CDR1 WSHSY, CDR2 SAAADI. This CDR3 region has 15 residues. The CDR3 DNA reads as TGCGCCAGCAGTGACAATGCCGGGTCCCGAAGGGGCTACACCTTC. It encodes CASSDNAGSRRGYTF.

A few counts support this clonotype. The J gene is TRBJ2-6, the V gene TRBV4-3; the D gene could be TRBD1 or TRBD2 (6 bases each). CDR1 and CDR2 (germline): LGHNA, YSLEER. The length of the CDR3 is 18 residues. V was pared by 1 base and J by 0 bases, with 13 bases between. The DNA of the CDR3 is TGCGCCAGCAGCCAAGGGGGGGCAGGGCACTCTGGGGCCAACGTCCTGACTTTC. Translated: CASSQGGAGHSGANVLTF.

The V call is TRBV2, the J call TRBJ2-2; D is undetermined. The ends were cut back, 6 bases at V and 2 bases at J, with 10 bases in the middle. Germline V gives CDR1 SNHLY, CDR2 FYNNEI. The CDR3 spans 14 residues. The CDR3 reads CASSAYINTGELFF. The CDR3 DNA follows: TGTGCCAGCAGCGCTTACATTAACACCGGGGAGCTGTTTTTT.

The chain recombines TRBV20-1 with TRBJ2-3, with 9 bases that match TRBD2. V was clipped by 4 bases and J by 6 bases; unmatched bases: 8. CDR1 and CDR2 from the germline V gene are DFQATT and SNEGSKA (reference sequence). The CDR3 covers 14 residues. In DNA form, the CDR3 reads TGCAGTGCTACCCAGAATCTAGCGGGGGATACGCAGTATTTT. Translated, it gives CSATQNLAGDTQYF.

The chain combines TRBV20-1 with TRBJ1-5, with D perhaps TRBD1 (5 bases). Germline V gene sequence: CDR1 DFQATT, CDR2 SNEGSKA (reference sequence). Trimming cost V 5 bases and J 0 bases, with 11 bases left between them. This CDR3 comprises 14 residues. CDR3 sequence (DNA): TGCAGTGCTTCCGGGGGGGGTAGCAATCAGCCCCAGCATTTT. Its translation is CSASGGGSNQPQHF.

In its sample, this clonotype was seen many times. The chain combines TRBV10-3 with TRBJ2-7; D gene uncertain. V was clipped by 6 bases and J by 1 base, with 10 bases between them. The CDR3 sequence is 13 residues long. Germline loops: CDR1 ENHRY, CDR2 SYGVKD. The CDR3 nucleotides are TGTGCCATCAGGCCTGCGGCGTCCTACGAGCAGTACTTC. Translated: CAIRPAASYEQYF.

This clonotype was picked up a small number of times. The chain employs TRBV5-1 and TRBJ1-5; TRBD1 matches at 7 bases. CDR3 length equals 17 residues. Germline V gene sequence: CDR1 SGHRS, CDR2 YFSETQ. J lost 3 bases, V lost 0 bases, and 9 bases had no gene match. This CDR3 is CASSLGPTGPNNQPQHF. As DNA, the CDR3 is TGCGCCAGCAGCTTGGGTCCGACAGGGCCTAACAATCAGCCCCAGCATTTT.

This clonotype was counted many times. The chain is built from TRBV11-2 and TRBJ1-1, with no clear D. The CDR3 has 15 amino acids. The germline V and J ends were trimmed by 1 base and 3 bases, with 12 bases remaining between them. CDR1 is SGHAT and CDR2 is FQNNGV in the germline V gene. DNA for the CDR3: TGTGCCAGCAGCTTAGTCCAGAAGGGCCACACTGAAGCTTTCTTT. Its protein is CASSLVQKGHTEAFF.

This clonotype was seen only a few times. V is TRBV7-9 and J is TRBJ2-7; 7 bases fit TRBD1. The CDR3 length is 16 residues. The germline CDR1 and CDR2 sequences are SEHNR and FQNEAQ (reference sequence). The junction had 9 bases not matched to a gene; V was cut back by 1 base and J by 3 bases. The CDR3, as DNA: TGTGCCAGCAGCTTAGTAGGTATTGGGACAGACTACGAGCAGTACTTC. Translating it yields CASSLVGIGTDYEQYF. The full variable domain, with the rest looked up from reference TRBV7-9 and TRBJ2-7, is DTGVSQNPRHKITKRGQNVTFRCDPISEHNRLYWYRQTLGQGPEFLTYFQNEAQLEKSRLLSDRFSAERPKGSFSTLEIQRTEQGDSAMYLCASSLVGIGTDYEQYFGPGTRLTVT.

There are many counts of this clonotype. J is TRBJ2-5 and V is TRBV20-1; tentatively, D is TRBD1 or TRBD2 (5 bases each). Germline loops: CDR1 DFQATT, CDR2 SNEGSKA (reference sequence). The V end was cut by 3 bases, the J end by 5 bases, with 10 bases between. CDR3 length: 12 residues. In nucleotides, the CDR3 is TGCAGTGCTAGCGGGGCCAGGGAGACCCAGTACTTC. It codes for CSASGARETQYF.

As concerns this clonotype: A clone one base away is much larger, so this may be a read error. This chain connects TRBV7-3 to TRBJ2-5; weak D call: TRBD2 (7 bases). The CDR3 contains 17 residues. Germline CDR1 is SGHTA and CDR2 is FQGTGA. The V end was cut by 4 bases, the J end by 4 bases, with 22 bases between. CDR3: CASSSGRGRALSETQYF. CDR3 nucleotide sequence: TGTGCCAGCAGCTCAGGGAGGGGGAGGGCCCTTTCAGAGACCCAGTACTTC.

This rearrangement joins TRBV18 to TRBJ1-2; tentative D call: TRBD1 (6 bases). Germline V gene sequence: CDR1 KGHSH, CDR2 LQKENI. Trimming took off 0 bases at V and 4 bases at J, with 9 bases between the two ends. The CDR3 sequence is 14 residues long. In nucleotides, the CDR3 is TGTGCCAGCTCACCACCGGGGGACACCTATGGCTACACCTTC. This gives the protein CASSPPGDTYGYTF. Looking up the rest from reference TRBV18 and TRBJ1-2 gives the full variable domain: NAGVMQNPRHLVRRRGQEARLRCSPMKGHSHVYWYRQLPEEGLKFMVYLQKENIIDESGMPKERFSAEFPKEGPSILRIQQVVRGDSAAYFCASSPPGDTYGYTFGSGTRLTVV.

In this sample, this clonotype turned up a few times. This may be a read error, as it is one base from a much larger clone. The chain links TRBV6-5 to TRBJ1-2; 8 bases map to TRBD1. The J segment lost 4 bases and the V segment lost 4 bases, leaving 2 bases of the junction unmatched. This CDR3 spans 13 amino acids. Germline V gene sequence: CDR1 MNHEY, CDR2 SVGAGI. The CDR3: CASSSDRVYGYTF. CDR3 nucleotide sequence: TGTGCCAGCAGTTCGGACAGGGTCTATGGCTACACCTTC.

Comments on this clonotype: The CDR3 does not close with the conserved phenylalanine or tryptophan, likely indicating a read error. This chain joins TRBV7-2 and TRBJ2-7, with TRBD1 as a possible D gene (6 bases). The CDR3 sequence is 18 residues long. Germline-derived CDR1 and CDR2 are SGHTA and FQGNSA. V lost 6 bases, J lost 5 bases, and 29 bases lay in between. CDR3 protein: CASSRFPPTGRWGNEQYS. CDR3 in DNA: TGTGCCAGCAGTCGTTTCCCTCCAACAGGGCGGTGGGGGAACGAGCAGTACTCC.

This chain uses TRBV3-1 with TRBJ2-5; D remains ambiguous. CDR3 length: 20 amino acids. Germline CDR1 LGHDT, CDR2 YNNKEL (reference sequence). V shed 0 bases and J shed 2 bases, with 25 bases lying between them. CDR3 residues: CASSQDFKWRPSFDQETQYF. CDR3 nucleotides: TGTGCCAGCAGCCAAGATTTTAAGTGGCGACCTTCGTTCGATCAAGAGACCCAGTACTTC.